The TCR beta chain described here comes from a study of blood T cells in healthy people across ages. Study at large: About one barcoded beta molecule per two T cells was captured by template switching.

A second PCR, run for 7 to 11 cycles, used a sample-barcoded 5' primer plus a J-beta primer mix. There were at least 2.5 million CDR3-containing paired-end reads obtained from each sample. TCRdb analysed the 5' RACE reads with MiXCR anew, one entry per CDR3 protein. This sample carries about 1,800,000 distinct CDR3 sequences, about 28% of them seen once, and the ten largest clones take roughly 8%. Many counts were recorded for this clonotype. The CDR3 spans 12 residues. Losses at the gene ends were 7 bases for V and 5 bases for J; bases not matched to a gene: 4. Total RNA was isolated from each sample in quantities of at least 5.5 micrograms.

Sequenced material: blood. The V and J genes are TRBV12-3 or TRBV12-4 and TRBJ2-5, with 7 bases that match TRBD2. The source is a woman younger than 45 in good health. CDR3 sequence reads: CASTGGGETQYF. CDR3 nucleotide sequence: TGTGCCAGCACGGGAGGTGGCGAGACCCAGTACTTC.